The following is a T cell receptor beta chain sequence with its context. The CDR3 contains 14 residues. Trimming took off 5 bases at V and 2 bases at J, with 12 bases between the two ends. Data came from immunoSEQ multiplex PCR; TCRdb stores just in-frame clones and leaves some out. Of 200,000 to 250,000 clones listed, approximately 90% are singletons. The data belong to a study of blood T cell repertoires in COVID-19. J is TRBJ2-3 and V is TRBV5-3, with D unclear. TRBV5-3 has ORF status, its function being uncertain. The clonotype comes from a woman aged 25 to 45 with acute COVID-19. Sequencing input: PBMCs or T cells enriched from blood (not recorded which). The chain's CDR3 is CARSGHPNTDTQYF. The DNA for the CDR3 is TGTGCCAGAAGTGGGCACCCGAACACAGATACGCAGTATTTT.